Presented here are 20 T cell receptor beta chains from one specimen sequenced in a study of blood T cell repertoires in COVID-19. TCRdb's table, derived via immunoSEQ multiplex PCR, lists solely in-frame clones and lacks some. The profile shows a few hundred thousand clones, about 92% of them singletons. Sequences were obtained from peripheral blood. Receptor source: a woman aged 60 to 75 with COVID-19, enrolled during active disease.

The CDR3, as DNA: TGTGCCAGCAGCTGGCCCGGGTCGCCCGAATTTGGGCAGTACTTC. Its translation is CASSWPGSPEFGQYF. The chain has TRBV7-7 and TRBJ2-7; D is unresolved. CDR1 SSHAT and CDR2 FNYEAQ come from the germline V gene (reference sequence). This CDR3 has 15 amino acids. Trimming removed 4 bases from V and 9 bases from J, with 22 bases in between.

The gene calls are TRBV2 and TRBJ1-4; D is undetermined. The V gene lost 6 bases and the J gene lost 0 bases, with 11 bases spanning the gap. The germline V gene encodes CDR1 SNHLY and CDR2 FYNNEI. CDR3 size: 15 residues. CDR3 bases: TGTGCCAGCAGAGGAGTATGGACAACTAATGAAAAACTGTTTTTT. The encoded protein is CASRGVWTTNEKLFF. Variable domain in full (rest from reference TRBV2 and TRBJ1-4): EPEVTQTPSHQVTQMGQEVILRCVPISNHLYFYWYRQILGQKVEFLVSFYNNEISEKSEIFDDQFSVERPDGSNFTLKIRSTKLEDSAMYFCASRGVWTTNEKLFFGSGTQLSVL.

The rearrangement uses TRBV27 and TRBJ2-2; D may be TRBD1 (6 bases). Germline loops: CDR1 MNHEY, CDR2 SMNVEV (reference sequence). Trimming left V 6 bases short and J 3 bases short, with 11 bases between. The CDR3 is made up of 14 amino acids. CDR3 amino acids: CASSGQYDTGELFF. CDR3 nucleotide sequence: TGTGCCAGCAGCGGACAGTACGACACCGGGGAGCTGTTTTTT.

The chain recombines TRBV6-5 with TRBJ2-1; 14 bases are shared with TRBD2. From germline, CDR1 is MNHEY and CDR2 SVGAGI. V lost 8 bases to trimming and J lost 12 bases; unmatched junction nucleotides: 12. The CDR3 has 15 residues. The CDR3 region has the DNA TGTGCCAGCTACCCTCCGGGACTAGCGGGGGAGTGGCAGTTCTTC. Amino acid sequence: CASYPPGLAGEWQFF.

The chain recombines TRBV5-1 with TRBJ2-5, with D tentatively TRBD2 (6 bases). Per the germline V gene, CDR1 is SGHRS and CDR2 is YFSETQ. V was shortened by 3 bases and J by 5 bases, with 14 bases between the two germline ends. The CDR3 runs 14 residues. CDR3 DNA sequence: TGCGCCAGCAGCTATGGGGGAGGCCGGGAGACCCAGTACTTC. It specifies CASSYGGGRETQYF. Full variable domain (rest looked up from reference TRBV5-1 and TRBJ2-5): KAGVTQTPRYLIKTRGQQVTLSCSPISGHRSVSWYQQTPGQGLQFLFEYFSETQRNKGNFPGRFSGRQFSNSRSEMNVSTLELGDSALYLCASSYGGGRETQYFGPGTRLLVL.

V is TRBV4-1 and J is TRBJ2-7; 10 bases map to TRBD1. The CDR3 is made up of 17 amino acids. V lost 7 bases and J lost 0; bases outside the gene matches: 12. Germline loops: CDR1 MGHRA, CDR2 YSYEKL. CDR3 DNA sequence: TGCGCCAGCATCCCCAGGGGGACAGGGGCGAGCTCCTACGAGCAGTACTTC. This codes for CASIPRGTGASSYEQYF.

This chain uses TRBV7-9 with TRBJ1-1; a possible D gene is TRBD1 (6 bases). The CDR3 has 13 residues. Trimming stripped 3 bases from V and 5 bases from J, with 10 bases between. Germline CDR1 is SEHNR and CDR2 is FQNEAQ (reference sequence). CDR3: CASSFQQGTEAFF. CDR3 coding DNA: TGTGCCAGCAGCTTTCAACAGGGAACTGAAGCTTTCTTT. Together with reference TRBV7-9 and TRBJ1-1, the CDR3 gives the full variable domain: DTGVSQNPRHKITKRGQNVTFRCDPISEHNRLYWYRQTLGQGPEFLTYFQNEAQLEKSRLLSDRFSAERPKGSFSTLEIQRTEQGDSAMYLCASSFQQGTEAFFGQGTRLTVV.

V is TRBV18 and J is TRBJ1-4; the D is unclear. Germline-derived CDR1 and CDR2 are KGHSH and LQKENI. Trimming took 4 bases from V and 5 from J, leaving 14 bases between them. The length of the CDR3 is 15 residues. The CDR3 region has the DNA TGTGCCAGCTCACTCCTTGCCGACGGGAATGAAAAACTGTTTTTT. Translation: CASSLLADGNEKLFF.

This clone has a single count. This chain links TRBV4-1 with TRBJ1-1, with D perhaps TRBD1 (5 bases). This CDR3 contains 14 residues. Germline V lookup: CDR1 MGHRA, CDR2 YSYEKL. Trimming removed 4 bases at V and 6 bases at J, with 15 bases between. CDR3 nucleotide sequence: TGCGCCAGCAGCCCGACGGGGGTCAACGCTGAAGCTTTCTTT. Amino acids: CASSPTGVNAEAFF.

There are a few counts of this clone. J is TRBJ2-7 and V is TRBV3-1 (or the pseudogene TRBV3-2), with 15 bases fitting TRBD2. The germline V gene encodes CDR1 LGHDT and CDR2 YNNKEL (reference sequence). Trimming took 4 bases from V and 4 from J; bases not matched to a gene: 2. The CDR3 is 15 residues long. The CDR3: CASSRGTSGRYEQYF. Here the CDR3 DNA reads TGTGCCAGCAGCCGAGGGACTAGCGGGAGGTACGAGCAGTACTTC.

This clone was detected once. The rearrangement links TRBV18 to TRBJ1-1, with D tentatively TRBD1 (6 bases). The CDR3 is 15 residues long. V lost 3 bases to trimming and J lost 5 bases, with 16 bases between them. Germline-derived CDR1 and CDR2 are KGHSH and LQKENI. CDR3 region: CASSPTGNKNTEAFF. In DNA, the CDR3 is TGTGCCAGCTCACCTACAGGGAACAAGAATACTGAAGCTTTCTTT.

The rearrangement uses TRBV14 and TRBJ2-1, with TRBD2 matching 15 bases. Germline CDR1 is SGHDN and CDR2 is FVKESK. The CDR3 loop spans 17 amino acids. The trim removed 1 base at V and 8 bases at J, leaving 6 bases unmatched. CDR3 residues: CASSQAGLAGGSHEQFF. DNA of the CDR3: TGTGCCAGCAGCCAAGCCGGACTAGCGGGGGGGAGCCATGAGCAGTTCTTC.

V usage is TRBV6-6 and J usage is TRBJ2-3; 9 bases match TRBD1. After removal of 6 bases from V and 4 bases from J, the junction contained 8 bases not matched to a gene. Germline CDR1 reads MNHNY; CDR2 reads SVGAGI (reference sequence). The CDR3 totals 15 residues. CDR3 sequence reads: CASSRGTGRADTQYF. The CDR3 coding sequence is TGTGCCAGCAGCCGAGGGACAGGGCGGGCAGATACGCAGTATTTT.

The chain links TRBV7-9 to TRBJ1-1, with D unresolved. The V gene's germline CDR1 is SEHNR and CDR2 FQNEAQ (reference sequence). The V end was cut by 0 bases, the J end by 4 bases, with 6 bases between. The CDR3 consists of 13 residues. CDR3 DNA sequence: TGTGCCAGCAGCTTAGCGGCAGGCACTGAAGCTTTCTTT. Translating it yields CASSLAAGTEAFF.

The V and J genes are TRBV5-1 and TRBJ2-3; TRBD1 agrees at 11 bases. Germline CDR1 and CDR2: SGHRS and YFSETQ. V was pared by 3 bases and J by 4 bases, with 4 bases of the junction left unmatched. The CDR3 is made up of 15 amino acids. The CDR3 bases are TGCGCCAGCAGCTCCCGGACAGGGGGCCCAGATACGCAGTATTTT. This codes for CASSSRTGGPDTQYF.

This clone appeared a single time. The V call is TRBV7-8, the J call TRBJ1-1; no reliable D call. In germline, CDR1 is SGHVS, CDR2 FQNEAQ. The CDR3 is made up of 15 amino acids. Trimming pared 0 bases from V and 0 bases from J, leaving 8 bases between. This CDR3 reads CASSLASGLNTEAFF. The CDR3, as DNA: TGTGCCAGCAGCTTAGCGTCGGGATTGAACACTGAAGCTTTCTTT.

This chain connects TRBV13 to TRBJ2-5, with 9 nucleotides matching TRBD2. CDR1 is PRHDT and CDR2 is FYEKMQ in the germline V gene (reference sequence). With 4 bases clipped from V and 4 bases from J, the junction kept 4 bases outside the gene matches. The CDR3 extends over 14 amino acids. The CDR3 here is CASSSTSGPETQYF. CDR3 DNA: TGTGCCAGCAGCTCGACTAGCGGTCCAGAGACCCAGTACTTC.

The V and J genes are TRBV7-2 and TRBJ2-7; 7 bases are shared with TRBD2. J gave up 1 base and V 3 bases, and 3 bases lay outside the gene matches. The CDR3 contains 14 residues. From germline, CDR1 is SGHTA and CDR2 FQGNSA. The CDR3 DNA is TGTGCCAGCAGCTTTCGGCGGGAGTCCTACGAGCAGTACTTC. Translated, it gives CASSFRRESYEQYF.

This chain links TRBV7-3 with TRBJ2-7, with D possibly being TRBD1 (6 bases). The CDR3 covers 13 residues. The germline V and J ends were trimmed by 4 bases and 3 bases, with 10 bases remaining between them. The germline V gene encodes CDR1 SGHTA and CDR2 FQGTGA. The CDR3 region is CASSSQDSYEQYF. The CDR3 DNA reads TGTGCCAGCAGCTCCCAGGACAGCTACGAGCAGTACTTC.

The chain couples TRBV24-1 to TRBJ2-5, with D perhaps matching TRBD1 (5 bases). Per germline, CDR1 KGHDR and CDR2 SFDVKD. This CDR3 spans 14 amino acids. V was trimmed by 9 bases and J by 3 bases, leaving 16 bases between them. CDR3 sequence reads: CATLLPTEEETQYF. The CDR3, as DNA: TGTGCCACCCTCTTACCGACAGAAGAAGAGACCCAGTACTTC.